This TCR beta chain was identified in a study of blood T cells in healthy people across ages. Overall study results and limits: Older age coincided with a roughly linear decline in TCR beta diversity per million T cells.

As regards this clonotype: The antigen remains unidentified.

Using a J-beta primer mix together with a sample-barcoded 5' primer, a second PCR was run for about 6 to 11 cycles. Each cDNA molecule was tagged by a template-switch adaptor with 12 random nucleotides. TCRdb itself ran the 5' RACE reads through MiXCR, one entry per CDR3 protein. Of fewer than 2,000,000 distinct CDR3 sequences listed, roughly a third were seen once; the top ten hold approximately 10%. The V gene's germline CDR1 is SGDLS and CDR2 YYNGEE. The CDR3 has 14 amino acids. J lost 6 bases, V lost 2 bases, and 3 bases had no gene match. This clonotype was sampled from a woman aged 30 to 39 in good health. The chain links TRBV9 to TRBJ2-1; TRBD2 aligns across 9 bases. What was sequenced was blood. The CDR3 sequence is CASSVGGGANEQFF. As DNA, the CDR3 is TGTGCCAGCAGCGTGGGCGGGGGGGCCAATGAGCAGTTCTTC.